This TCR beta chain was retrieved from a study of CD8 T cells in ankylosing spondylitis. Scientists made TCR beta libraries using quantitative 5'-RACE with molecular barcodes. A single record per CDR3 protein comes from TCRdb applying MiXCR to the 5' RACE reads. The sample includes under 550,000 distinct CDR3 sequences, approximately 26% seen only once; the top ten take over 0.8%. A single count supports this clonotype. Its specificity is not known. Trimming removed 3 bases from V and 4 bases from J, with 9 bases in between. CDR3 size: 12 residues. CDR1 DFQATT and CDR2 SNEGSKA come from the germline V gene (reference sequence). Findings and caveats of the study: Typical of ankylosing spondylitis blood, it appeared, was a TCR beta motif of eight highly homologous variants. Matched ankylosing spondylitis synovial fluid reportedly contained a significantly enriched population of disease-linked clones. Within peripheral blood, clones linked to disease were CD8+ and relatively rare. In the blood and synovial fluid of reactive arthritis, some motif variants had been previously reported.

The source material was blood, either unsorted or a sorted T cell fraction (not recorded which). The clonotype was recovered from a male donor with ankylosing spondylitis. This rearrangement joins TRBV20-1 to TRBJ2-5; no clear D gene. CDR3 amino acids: CSASLGSETQYF. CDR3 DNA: TGCAGTGCTAGCCTAGGGTCAGAGACCCAGTACTTC.